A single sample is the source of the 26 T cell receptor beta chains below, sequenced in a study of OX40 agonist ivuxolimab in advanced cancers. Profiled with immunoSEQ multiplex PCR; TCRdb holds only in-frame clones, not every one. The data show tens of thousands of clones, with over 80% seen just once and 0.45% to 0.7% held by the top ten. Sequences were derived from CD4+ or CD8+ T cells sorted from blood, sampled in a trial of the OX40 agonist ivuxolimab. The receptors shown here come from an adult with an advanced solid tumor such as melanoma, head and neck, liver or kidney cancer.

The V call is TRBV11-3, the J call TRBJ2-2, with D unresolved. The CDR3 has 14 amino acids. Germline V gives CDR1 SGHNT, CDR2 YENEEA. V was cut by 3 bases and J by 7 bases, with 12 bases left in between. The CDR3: CASSFLGVGGELFF. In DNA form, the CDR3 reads TGTGCCAGCAGCTTCCTCGGCGTGGGCGGGGAGCTGTTTTTT.

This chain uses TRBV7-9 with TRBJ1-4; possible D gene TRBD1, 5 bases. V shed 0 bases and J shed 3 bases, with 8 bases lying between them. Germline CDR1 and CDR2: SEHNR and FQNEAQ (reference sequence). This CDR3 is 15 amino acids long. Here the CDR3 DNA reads TGTGCCAGCAGCTTAGCGCGGACACCTAATGAAAAACTGTTTTTT. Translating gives CASSLARTPNEKLFF.

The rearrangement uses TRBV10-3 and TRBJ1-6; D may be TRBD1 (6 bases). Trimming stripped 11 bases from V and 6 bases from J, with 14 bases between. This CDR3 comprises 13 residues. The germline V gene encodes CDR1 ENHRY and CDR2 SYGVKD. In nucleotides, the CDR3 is TGTGCCTCCACGGACAGCGTTAATTCACCCCTCCACTTT. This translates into CASTDSVNSPLHF.

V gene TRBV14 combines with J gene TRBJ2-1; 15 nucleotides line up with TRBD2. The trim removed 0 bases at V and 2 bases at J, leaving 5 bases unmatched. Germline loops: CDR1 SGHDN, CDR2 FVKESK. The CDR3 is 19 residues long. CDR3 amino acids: CASSQDPGLAGGTYNEQFF. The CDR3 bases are TGTGCCAGCAGCCAAGATCCGGGACTAGCGGGGGGAACCTACAATGAGCAGTTCTTC.

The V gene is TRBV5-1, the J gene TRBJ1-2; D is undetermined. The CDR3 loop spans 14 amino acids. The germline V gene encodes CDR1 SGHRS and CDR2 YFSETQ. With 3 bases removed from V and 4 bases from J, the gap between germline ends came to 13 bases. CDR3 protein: CASSSQSSSYGYTF. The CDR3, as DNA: TGCGCCAGCAGCTCACAGAGCAGTTCCTATGGCTACACCTTC.

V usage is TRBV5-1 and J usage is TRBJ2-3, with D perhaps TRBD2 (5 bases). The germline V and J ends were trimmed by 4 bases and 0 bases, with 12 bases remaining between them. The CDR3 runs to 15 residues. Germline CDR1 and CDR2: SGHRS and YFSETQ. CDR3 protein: CASSPPRESTDTQYF. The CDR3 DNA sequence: TGCGCCAGCAGCCCCCCCCGGGAAAGCACAGATACGCAGTATTTT.

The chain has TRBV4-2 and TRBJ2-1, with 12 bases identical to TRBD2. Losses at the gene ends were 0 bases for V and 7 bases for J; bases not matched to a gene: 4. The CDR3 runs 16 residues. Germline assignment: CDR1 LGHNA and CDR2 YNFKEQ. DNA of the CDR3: TGTGCCAGCAGCCAAGATTTGCTAGCGGGAGGGAATGAGCAGTTCTTC. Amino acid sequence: CASSQDLLAGGNEQFF.

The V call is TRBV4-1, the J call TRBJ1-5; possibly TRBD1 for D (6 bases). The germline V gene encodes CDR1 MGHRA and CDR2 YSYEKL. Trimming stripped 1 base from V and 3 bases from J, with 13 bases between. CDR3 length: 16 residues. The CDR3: CASSQVWTAINQPQHF. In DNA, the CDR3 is TGCGCCAGCAGCCAAGTGTGGACAGCCATCAATCAGCCCCAGCATTTT.

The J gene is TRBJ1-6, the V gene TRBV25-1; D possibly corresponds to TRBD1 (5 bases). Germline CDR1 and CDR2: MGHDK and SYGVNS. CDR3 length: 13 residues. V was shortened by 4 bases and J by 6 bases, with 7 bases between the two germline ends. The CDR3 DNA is TGTGCCAGCAGTGCAGGGAGTAATTCACCCCTCCACTTT. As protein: CASSAGSNSPLHF.

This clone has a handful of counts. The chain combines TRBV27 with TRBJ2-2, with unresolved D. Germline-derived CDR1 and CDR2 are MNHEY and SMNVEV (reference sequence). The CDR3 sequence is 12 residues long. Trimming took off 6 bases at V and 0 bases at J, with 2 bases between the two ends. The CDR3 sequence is CASRSNTGELFF. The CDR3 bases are TGTGCCAGCAGGTCGAACACCGGGGAGCTGTTTTTT.

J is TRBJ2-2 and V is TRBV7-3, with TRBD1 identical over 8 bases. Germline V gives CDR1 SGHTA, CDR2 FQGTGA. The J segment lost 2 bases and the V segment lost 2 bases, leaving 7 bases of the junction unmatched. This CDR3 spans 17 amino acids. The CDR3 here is CASSLSGQGANTGELFF. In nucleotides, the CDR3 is TGTGCCAGCAGCTTATCTGGGCAGGGGGCAAACACCGGGGAGCTGTTTTTT.

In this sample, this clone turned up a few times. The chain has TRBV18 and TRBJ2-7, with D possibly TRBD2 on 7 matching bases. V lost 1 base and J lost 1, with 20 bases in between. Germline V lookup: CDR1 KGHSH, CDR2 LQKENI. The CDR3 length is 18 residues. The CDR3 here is CASSPRGGPGGASYEQYF. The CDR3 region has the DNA TGTGCCAGCTCACCACGCGGGGGCCCCGGGGGCGCTTCCTACGAGCAGTACTTC. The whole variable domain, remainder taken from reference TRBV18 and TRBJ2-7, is NAGVMQNPRHLVRRRGQEARLRCSPMKGHSHVYWYRQLPEEGLKFMVYLQKENIIDESGMPKERFSAEFPKEGPSILRIQQVVRGDSAAYFCASSPRGGPGGASYEQYFGPGTRLTVT.

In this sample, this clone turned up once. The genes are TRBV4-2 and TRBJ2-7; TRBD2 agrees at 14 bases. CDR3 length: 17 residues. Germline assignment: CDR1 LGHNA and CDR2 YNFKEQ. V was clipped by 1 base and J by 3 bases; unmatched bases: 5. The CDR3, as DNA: TGTGCCAGCAGCCAAGCCGCGACTAGCGGGAGGGTCTACGAGCAGTACTTC. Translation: CASSQAATSGRVYEQYF.

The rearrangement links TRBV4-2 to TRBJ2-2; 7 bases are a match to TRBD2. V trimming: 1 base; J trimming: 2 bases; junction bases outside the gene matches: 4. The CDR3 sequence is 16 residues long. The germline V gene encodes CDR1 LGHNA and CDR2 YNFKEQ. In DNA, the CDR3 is TGTGCCAGCAGCCAAGTGCCTAGCGGAAACACCGGGGAGCTGTTTTTT. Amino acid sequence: CASSQVPSGNTGELFF.

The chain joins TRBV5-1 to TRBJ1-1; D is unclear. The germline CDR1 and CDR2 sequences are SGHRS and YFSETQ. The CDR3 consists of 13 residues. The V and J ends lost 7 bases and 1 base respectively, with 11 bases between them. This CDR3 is CASGLGGNTEAFF. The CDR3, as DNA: TGCGCCAGCGGATTAGGAGGGAACACTGAAGCTTTCTTT. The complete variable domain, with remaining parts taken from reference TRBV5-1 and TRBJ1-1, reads KAGVTQTPRYLIKTRGQQVTLSCSPISGHRSVSWYQQTPGQGLQFLFEYFSETQRNKGNFPGRFSGRQFSNSRSEMNVSTLELGDSALYLCASGLGGNTEAFFGQGTRLTVV.

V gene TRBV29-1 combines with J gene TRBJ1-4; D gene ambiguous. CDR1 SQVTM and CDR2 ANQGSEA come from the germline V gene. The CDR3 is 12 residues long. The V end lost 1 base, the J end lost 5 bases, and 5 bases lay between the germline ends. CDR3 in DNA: TGCAGCGTTGAAGGGGAGAATGAAAAACTGTTTTTT. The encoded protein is CSVEGENEKLFF.

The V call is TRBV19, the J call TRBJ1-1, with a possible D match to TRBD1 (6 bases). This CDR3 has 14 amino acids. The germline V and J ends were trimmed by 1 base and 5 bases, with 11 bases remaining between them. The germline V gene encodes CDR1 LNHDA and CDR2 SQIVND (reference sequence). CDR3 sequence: CASSIGGADTEAFF. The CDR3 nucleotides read TGTGCCAGTAGTATAGGGGGGGCCGATACTGAAGCTTTCTTT. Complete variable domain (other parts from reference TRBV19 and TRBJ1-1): DGGITQSPKYLFRKEGQNVTLSCEQNLNHDAMYWYRQDPGQGLRLIYYSQIVNDFQKGDIAEGYSVSREKKESFPLTVTSAQKNPTAFYLCASSIGGADTEAFFGQGTRLTVV.

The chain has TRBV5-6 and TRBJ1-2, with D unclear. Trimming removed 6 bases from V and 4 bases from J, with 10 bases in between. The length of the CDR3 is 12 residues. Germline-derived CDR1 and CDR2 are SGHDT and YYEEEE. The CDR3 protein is CASNLKGYGYTF. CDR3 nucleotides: TGTGCCAGCAACCTGAAGGGCTATGGCTACACCTTC. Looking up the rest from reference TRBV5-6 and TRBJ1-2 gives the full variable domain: DAGVTQSPTHLIKTRGQQVTLRCSPKSGHDTVSWYQQALGQGPQFIFQYYEEEERQRGNFPDRFSGHQFPNYSSELNVNALLLGDSALYLCASNLKGYGYTFGSGTRLTVV.

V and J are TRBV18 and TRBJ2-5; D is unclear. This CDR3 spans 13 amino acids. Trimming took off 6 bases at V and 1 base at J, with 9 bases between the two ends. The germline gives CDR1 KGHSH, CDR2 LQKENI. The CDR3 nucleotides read TGTGCCAGCTCCCTCCAGGCCCAAGAGACCCAGTACTTC. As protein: CASSLQAQETQYF.

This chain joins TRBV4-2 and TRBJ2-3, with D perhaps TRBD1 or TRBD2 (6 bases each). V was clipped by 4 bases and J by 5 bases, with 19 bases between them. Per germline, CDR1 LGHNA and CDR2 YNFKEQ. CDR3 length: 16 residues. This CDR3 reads CASSPTGGGRVDTQYF. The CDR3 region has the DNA TGTGCCAGCAGCCCGACCGGTGGGGGGCGCGTAGATACGCAGTATTTT.

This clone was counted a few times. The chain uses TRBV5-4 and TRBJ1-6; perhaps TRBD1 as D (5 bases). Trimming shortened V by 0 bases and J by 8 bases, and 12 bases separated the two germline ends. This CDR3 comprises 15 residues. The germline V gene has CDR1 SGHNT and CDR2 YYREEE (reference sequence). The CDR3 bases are TGTGCCAGCAGCTTGGTTCCAGGGTTCGATTCACCCCTCCACTTT. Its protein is CASSLVPGFDSPLHF.

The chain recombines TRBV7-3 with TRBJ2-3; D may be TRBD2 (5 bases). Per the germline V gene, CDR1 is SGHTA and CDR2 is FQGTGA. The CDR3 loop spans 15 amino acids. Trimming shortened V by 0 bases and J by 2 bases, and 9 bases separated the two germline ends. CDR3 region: CASSLTGGPTDTQYF. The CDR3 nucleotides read TGTGCCAGCAGCTTAACTGGCGGGCCCACAGATACGCAGTATTTT.

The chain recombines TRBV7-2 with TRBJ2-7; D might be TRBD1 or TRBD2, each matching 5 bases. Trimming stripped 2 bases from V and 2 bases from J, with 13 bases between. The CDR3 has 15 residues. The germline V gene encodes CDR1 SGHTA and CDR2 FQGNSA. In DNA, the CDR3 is TGTGCCAGCAGCTTAAGGGGCTCGGGGCCCTACGAGCAGTACTTC. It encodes CASSLRGSGPYEQYF.

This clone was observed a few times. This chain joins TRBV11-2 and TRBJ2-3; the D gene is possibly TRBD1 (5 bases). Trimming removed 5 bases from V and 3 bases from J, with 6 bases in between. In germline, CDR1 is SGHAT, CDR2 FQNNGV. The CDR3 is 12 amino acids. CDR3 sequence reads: CASSRGTDTQYF. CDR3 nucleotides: TGTGCCAGCAGCAGGGGAACAGATACGCAGTATTTT.

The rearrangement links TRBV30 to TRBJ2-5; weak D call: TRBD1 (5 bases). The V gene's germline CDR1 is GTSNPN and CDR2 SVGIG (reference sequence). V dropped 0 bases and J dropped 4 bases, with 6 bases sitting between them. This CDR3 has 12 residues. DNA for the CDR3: TGTGCCTGGAGTGTAAGGGGAGAGACCCAGTACTTC. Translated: CAWSVRGETQYF. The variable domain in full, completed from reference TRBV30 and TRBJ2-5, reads SQTIHQWPATLVQPVGSPLSLECTVEGTSNPNLYWYRQAAGRGLQLLFYSVGIGQISSEVPQNLSASRPQDRQFILSSKKLLLSDSGFYLCAWSVRGETQYFGPGTRLLVL.

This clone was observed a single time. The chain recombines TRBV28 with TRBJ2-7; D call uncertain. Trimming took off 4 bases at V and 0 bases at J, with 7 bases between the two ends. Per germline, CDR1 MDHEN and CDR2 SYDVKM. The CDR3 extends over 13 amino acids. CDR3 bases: TGTGCCAGCAGTTCCCAAAGCTCCTACGAGCAGTACTTC. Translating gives CASSSQSSYEQYF.